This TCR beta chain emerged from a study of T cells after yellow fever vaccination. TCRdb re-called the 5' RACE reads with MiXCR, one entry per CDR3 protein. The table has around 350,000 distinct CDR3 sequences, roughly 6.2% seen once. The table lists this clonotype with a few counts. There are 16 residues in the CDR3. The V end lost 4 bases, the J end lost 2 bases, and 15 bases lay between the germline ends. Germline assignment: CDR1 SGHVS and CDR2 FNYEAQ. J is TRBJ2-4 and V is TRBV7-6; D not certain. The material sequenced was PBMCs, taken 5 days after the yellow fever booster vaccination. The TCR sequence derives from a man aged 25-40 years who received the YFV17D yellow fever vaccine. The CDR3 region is CASSSGPLGTKNIQYF. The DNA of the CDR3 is TGTGCCAGCAGCTCCGGGCCACTGGGGACCAAAAACATTCAGTACTTC.